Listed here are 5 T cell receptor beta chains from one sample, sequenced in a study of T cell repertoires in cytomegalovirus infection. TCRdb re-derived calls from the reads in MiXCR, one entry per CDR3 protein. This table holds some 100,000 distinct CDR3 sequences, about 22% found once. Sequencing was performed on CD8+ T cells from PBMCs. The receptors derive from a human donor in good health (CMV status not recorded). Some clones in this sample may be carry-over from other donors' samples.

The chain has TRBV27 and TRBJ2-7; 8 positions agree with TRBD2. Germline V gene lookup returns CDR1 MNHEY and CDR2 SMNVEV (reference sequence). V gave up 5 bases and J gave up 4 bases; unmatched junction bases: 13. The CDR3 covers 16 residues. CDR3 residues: CASSPPPREGYYEQYF. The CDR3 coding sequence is TGTGCCAGCAGTCCCCCTCCACGGGAGGGTTATTACGAGCAGTACTTC.

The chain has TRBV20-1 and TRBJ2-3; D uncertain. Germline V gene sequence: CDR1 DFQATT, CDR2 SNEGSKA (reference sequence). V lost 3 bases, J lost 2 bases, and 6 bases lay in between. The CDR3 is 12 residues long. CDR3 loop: CSASKTTDTQYF. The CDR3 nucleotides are TGCAGTGCTAGCAAGACCACAGATACGCAGTATTTT.

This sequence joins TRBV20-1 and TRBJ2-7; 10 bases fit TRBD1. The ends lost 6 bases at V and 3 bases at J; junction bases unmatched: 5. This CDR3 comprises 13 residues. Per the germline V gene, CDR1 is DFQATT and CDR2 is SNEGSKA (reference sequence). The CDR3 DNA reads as TGCAGTGCAACCGGGACAGGGGTCTACGAGCAGTACTTC. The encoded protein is CSATGTGVYEQYF.

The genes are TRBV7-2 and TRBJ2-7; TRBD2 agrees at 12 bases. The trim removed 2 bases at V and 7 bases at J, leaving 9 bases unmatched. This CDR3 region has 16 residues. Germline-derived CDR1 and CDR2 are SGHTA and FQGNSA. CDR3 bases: TGTGCCAGCAGCTTACTCCTAGCGGGGGGGGTGGGGGAGCAGTACTTC. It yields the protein CASSLLLAGGVGEQYF.

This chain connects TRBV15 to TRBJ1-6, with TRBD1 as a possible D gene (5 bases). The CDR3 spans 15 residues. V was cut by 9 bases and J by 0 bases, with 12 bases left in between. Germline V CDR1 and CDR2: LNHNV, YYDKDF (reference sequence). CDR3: CATTGDGSYNSPLHF. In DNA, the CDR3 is TGTGCCACTACGGGGGATGGCTCCTATAATTCACCCCTCCACTTT.